The source of this T cell receptor beta chain is a study of blood T cell repertoires in COVID-19. Across the whole study: Nucleic acid was either cDNA or gDNA, and it came from T cells, B-cell-depleted T cells, or PBMCs.

There are 14 residues in the CDR3. V shed 6 bases and J 4 bases; nucleotides not matched to a gene: 6. The V gene's germline CDR1 is MNHEY and CDR2 SVGAGI. Profiling relied on immunoSEQ multiplex PCR, and the TCRdb table lists in-frame clones only, not all of them. The sample carries more than 55,000 clones, less than 75% recorded once. The TCR originated in a woman in her 70s with acute or convalescent COVID-19. V and J are TRBV6-5 and TRBJ1-3; 7 bases map to TRBD1. Sequenced material: peripheral blood. The DNA of the CDR3 is TGTGCCAGCAGATCGCGGACAGGAGGAAACACCATATATTTT. Translation gives CASRSRTGGNTIYF.